Following are 26 T cell receptor beta chains from one sample sequenced in a study of OX40 agonist ivuxolimab in advanced cancers. Using immunoSEQ multiplex PCR, the repertoire was profiled, and TCRdb retains in-frame clones only, with some absent. Among about 60,000 clones listed, roughly 80% were seen once. The sample in question was CD4+ or CD8+ T cells sorted from blood, obtained in a trial of the OX40 agonist ivuxolimab. The receptors here all came from an adult with an advanced solid tumor such as melanoma, head and neck, liver or kidney cancer.

This chain connects TRBV10-3 to TRBJ1-3, with a tentative D call TRBD1 (5 bases). Germline values: CDR1 ENHRY, CDR2 SYGVKD. V shed 10 bases and J shed 1 base, with 8 bases lying between them. The CDR3 loop spans 12 amino acids. This CDR3 is CASRDSGNTIYF. CDR3 sequence (DNA): TGTGCCAGCAGGGATTCTGGAAACACCATATATTTT.

The rearrangement links TRBV19 to TRBJ1-4; 9 bases match TRBD1. The CDR3 length is 18 residues. Germline loops: CDR1 LNHDA, CDR2 SQIVND (reference sequence). V lost 3 bases to trimming and J lost 0 bases; unmatched junction nucleotides: 8. The CDR3 nucleotides read TGTGCCAGTAGTATTGGGACAGGGCCCCGCGCAACTAATGAAAAACTGTTTTTT. Its protein is CASSIGTGPRATNEKLFF.

V usage is TRBV21-1 and J usage is TRBJ2-2; the table's D gene call, TRBD2, was not cross checked with the DNA. TRBV21-1 is marked as a pseudogene. The CDR3 contains 15 residues. CDR3 region: CASSKSGCLDGELFF. For the CDR3, the DNA is TGTGCCAGCAGCAAGTCGGGGTGTCTGGACGGGGAGCTGTTTTTT.

CDR3 loop: CASSPASGSLDNEQFF. CDR3 nucleotides: TGTGCCAGTAGTCCCGCTAGCGGGAGTCTTGACAATGAGCAGTTCTTC. V gene TRBV19 combines with J gene TRBJ2-1; 10 positions match TRBD2. V lost 5 bases and J lost 5; bases outside the gene matches: 9. Germline V gene data show CDR1 as LNHDA and CDR2 as SQIVND (reference sequence). This CDR3 spans 16 amino acids.

The chain couples TRBV9 to TRBJ2-7; 7 bases agree with TRBD2. J was trimmed by 4 bases and V by 0 bases; bases with no gene match: 10. The CDR3 length is 16 residues. The germline CDR1 and CDR2 sequences are SGDLS and YYNGEE. Here the CDR3 DNA reads TGTGCCAGCAGCGTAGGGGGCGGGAGTTTCGCGTACGAGCAGTACTTC. This encodes CASSVGGGSFAYEQYF. The full variable domain, with the rest looked up from reference TRBV9 and TRBJ2-7, is DSGVTQTPKHLITATGQRVTLRCSPRSGDLSVYWYQQSLDQGLQFLIQYYNGEERAKGNILERFSAQQFPDLHSELNLSSLELGDSALYFCASSVGGGSFAYEQYFGPGTRLTVT.

The V gene is TRBV15, the J gene TRBJ2-3; the D is unclear. Germline CDR1 LNHNV, CDR2 YYDKDF (reference sequence). Trimming pared 1 base from V and 5 bases from J, leaving 1 base between. The CDR3 is 11 residues long. CDR3 nucleotide sequence: TGTGCCACCAGCAGAGTAGATACGCAGTATTTT. It specifies CATSRVDTQYF.

The chain joins TRBV6-5 to TRBJ2-3; 10 bases fit TRBD2. V gave up 5 bases and J gave up 4 bases; unmatched junction bases: 6. From germline, CDR1 is MNHEY and CDR2 SVGAGI. The CDR3 is made up of 15 amino acids. CDR3 in amino acids: CASSARSGRADTQYF. The CDR3 bases are TGTGCCAGCAGTGCTAGGAGCGGGAGGGCAGATACGCAGTATTTT.

J is TRBJ1-1 and V is TRBV10-3; D unclear. The germline V gene encodes CDR1 ENHRY and CDR2 SYGVKD. The germline V and J ends were trimmed by 10 bases and 1 base, with 10 bases remaining between them. This CDR3 has 12 residues. The CDR3 spells CATREQNTEAFF. CDR3 DNA sequence: TGTGCCACCCGGGAGCAGAACACTGAAGCTTTCTTT.

Written as DNA, the CDR3 is TGTGCCAGCAGCTTAGATTTCGGACTAGCGGGAGTCACCGGGGAGCTGTTTTTT. Its translation: CASSLDFGLAGVTGELFF. The chain recombines TRBV11-3 with TRBJ2-2; 13 positions agree with TRBD2. Unmatched junction bases numbered 5, after V lost 0 bases and J lost 4 bases. Germline V lookup: CDR1 SGHNT, CDR2 YENEEA. CDR3 length equals 18 residues.

The chain is built from TRBV7-2 and TRBJ1-1; D unclear. Germline CDR1 is SGHTA and CDR2 is FQGNSA. The V and J ends lost 3 bases and 4 bases respectively, with 9 bases between them. There are 13 residues in the CDR3. CDR3 sequence: CASSFDWGTEAFF. Here the CDR3 DNA reads TGTGCCAGCAGCTTTGATTGGGGCACTGAAGCTTTCTTT.

The chain uses TRBV5-6 and TRBJ2-7; 8 bases are a match to TRBD1. The length of the CDR3 is 13 residues. Germline V CDR1 and CDR2: SGHDT, YYEEEE. The ends lost 3 bases at V and 2 bases at J; junction bases unmatched: 1. CDR3 residues: CASSWDRTYEQYF. The CDR3 DNA reads as TGTGCCAGCAGCTGGGACAGGACCTACGAGCAGTACTTC.

The rearrangement joins TRBV19 to TRBJ1-4; no clear D. The germline V gene has CDR1 LNHDA and CDR2 SQIVND (reference sequence). The CDR3 consists of 13 residues. Trimming left V 5 bases short and J 5 bases short, with 9 bases between. For the CDR3, the DNA is TGTGCCAGTAGTCACGGAGAAAATGAAAAACTGTTTTTT. Its protein product is CASSHGENEKLFF.

V usage is TRBV29-1 and J usage is TRBJ2-1, with 16 bases fitting TRBD2. The CDR3 extends over 15 amino acids. Germline CDR1 reads SQVTM; CDR2 reads ANQGSEA. V trimming: 7 bases; J trimming: 7 bases; junction bases outside the gene matches: 7. CDR3 nucleotides: TGCAGCGCCCCGGGACTAGCGGGAGGGGAAAATGAGCAGTTCTTC. Translation gives CSAPGLAGGENEQFF.

This sequence joins TRBV27 and TRBJ2-1, with D unresolved. The CDR3 consists of 16 residues. Trimming took off 2 bases at V and 3 bases at J, with 14 bases between the two ends. CDR1 and CDR2 from the germline V gene are MNHEY and SMNVEV (reference sequence). The CDR3 nucleotides read TGTGCCAGCAGTTTAGTAGGTCCCCTTTACTACAATGAGCAGTTCTTC. It encodes CASSLVGPLYYNEQFF.

The table lists this clone with a few counts. The gene calls are TRBV9 and TRBJ2-4, with D tentatively TRBD1 or TRBD2 (5 bases each). Germline lookup yields CDR1 SGDLS and CDR2 YYNGEE. V shed 0 bases and J shed 6 bases, with 13 bases lying between them. The length of the CDR3 is 15 residues. The CDR3 DNA follows: TGTGCCAGCAGCGTAGTATCGGGGCCAGGAAACATTCAGTACTTC. Translating gives CASSVVSGPGNIQYF.

The chain employs TRBV5-4 and TRBJ2-3; no definite D call. V was cut by 0 bases and J by 4 bases, with 3 bases left in between. This CDR3 is built from 12 residues. Germline V CDR1 and CDR2: SGHNT, YYREEE (reference sequence). CDR3 loop: CASSLAPDTQYF. CDR3 bases: TGTGCCAGCAGCTTGGCACCAGATACGCAGTATTTT.

This chain links TRBV5-1 with TRBJ2-1; 14 bases map to TRBD2. Germline V CDR1 and CDR2: SGHRS, YFSETQ. The CDR3 runs 15 residues. With V trimmed by 4 bases and J by 10 bases, 7 bases remained unmatched. The CDR3 sequence is CASSGGLAGEKEQFF. For the CDR3, the DNA is TGCGCCAGCAGCGGGGGACTAGCGGGAGAGAAGGAGCAGTTCTTC.

This clone was recorded once. The chain recombines TRBV7-8 with TRBJ2-4; D might be TRBD1 (6 bases). Germline V lookup: CDR1 SGHVS, CDR2 FQNEAQ. There are 15 residues in the CDR3. Trimming stripped 2 bases from V and 1 base from J, with 9 bases between. The CDR3 region has the DNA TGTGCCAGCAGCTTATCCACAGGGGCCAAAAACATTCAGTACTTC. This translates into CASSLSTGAKNIQYF.

This clone occurred a few times. The V and J genes are TRBV9 and TRBJ2-1; D unresolved. The CDR3 covers 16 residues. V was pared by 4 bases and J by 0 bases, with 14 bases between. The V gene's germline CDR1 is SGDLS and CDR2 YYNGEE. This CDR3 is CASSIGPAGSYNEQFF. The CDR3 DNA follows: TGTGCCAGCAGCATTGGGCCGGCAGGCTCCTACAATGAGCAGTTCTTC.

The chain combines TRBV5-4 with TRBJ2-1; possible D gene TRBD2, 5 bases. This CDR3 has 15 amino acids. The ends were cut back, 0 bases at V and 0 bases at J, with 7 bases in the middle. Germline values: CDR1 SGHNT, CDR2 YYREEE (reference sequence). The CDR3 sequence: CASSLDRGSYNEQFF. DNA of the CDR3: TGTGCCAGCAGCTTGGACCGGGGCTCCTACAATGAGCAGTTCTTC. Full variable domain (missing parts from reference TRBV5-4 and TRBJ2-1): ETGVTQSPTHLIKTRGQQVTLRCSSQSGHNTVSWYQQALGQGPQFIFQYYREEENGRGNFPPRFSGLQFPNYSSELNVNALELDDSALYLCASSLDRGSYNEQFFGPGTRLTVL.

The chain joins TRBV5-1 to TRBJ2-7, with 7 nucleotides matching TRBD1. Germline CDR1 and CDR2: SGHRS and YFSETQ. V was pared by 4 bases and J by 0 bases, with 4 bases of the junction left unmatched. The CDR3 totals 14 residues. CDR3 bases: TGCGCCAGCAGCCTGGGACAGCCCTCCTACGAGCAGTACTTC. Translating it yields CASSLGQPSYEQYF.

Note on this clone: This same CDR3 is encoded by further DNA sequences in the sample. V gene TRBV11-3 combines with J gene TRBJ2-2; D ambiguous. CDR1 and CDR2 (germline): SGHNT, YENEEA. The CDR3 is made up of 14 amino acids. Trimming left V 1 base short and J 3 bases short, with 6 bases between. CDR3 region: CASSLGGHTGELFF. The DNA for the CDR3 is TGTGCCAGCAGCTTAGGAGGTCACACCGGGGAGCTGTTTTTT.

The J gene is TRBJ1-1, the V gene TRBV20-1; D unclear. V lost 6 bases and J lost 4, with 9 bases in between. There are 11 residues in the CDR3. CDR1 and CDR2 from the germline V gene are DFQATT and SNEGSKA (reference sequence). Here the CDR3 reads CSALRGTEAFF. For the CDR3, the DNA is TGCAGTGCCTTACGGGGCACTGAAGCTTTCTTT.

The CDR3 coding sequence is TGTGCCTGGACCCTGGGGCAGCGGGAGGCCACTCAGTACTTC. It yields the protein CAWTLGQREATQYF. This chain joins TRBV30 and TRBJ2-4; 9 positions match TRBD2. Germline V lookup: CDR1 GTSNPN, CDR2 SVGIG (reference sequence). This CDR3 has 14 residues. V shed 4 bases, J shed 12 bases, and the junction held 13 bases outside the gene matches.

This clone was seen once. The chain recombines TRBV2 with TRBJ2-1; TRBD2 agrees at 8 bases. Germline V gene lookup returns CDR1 SNHLY and CDR2 FYNNEI. V trimming: 7 bases; J trimming: 4 bases; junction bases outside the gene matches: 9. This CDR3 contains 15 residues. The CDR3 nucleotides read TGTGCCAGCACTAACGGGAGGGCCTTGTACAATGAGCAGTTCTTC. Translated: CASTNGRALYNEQFF.

V gene TRBV9 combines with J gene TRBJ2-3; D is uncertain. Looked up from germline, CDR1 is SGDLS and CDR2 is YYNGEE. The CDR3 runs 15 residues. The ends were cut back, 0 bases at V and 2 bases at J, with 10 bases in the middle. The CDR3 nucleotides are TGTGCCAGCAGCGTAGGTGCCTACTTCACAGATACGCAGTATTTT. Translation: CASSVGAYFTDTQYF.